This T cell receptor beta chain comes out of a study of T-cell memory formation after mild COVID-19. TCRdb analysed the 5' RACE reads with MiXCR anew, one entry per CDR3 protein. This table holds a few hundred thousand distinct CDR3 sequences, approximately 29% found once. In regard to this clonotype: Its antigen is not identified.

The CDR3 consists of 12 residues. Looked up from germline, CDR1 is MNHEY and CDR2 is SVGAGI. The V end was cut by 6 bases, the J end by 5 bases, with 10 bases between. General observations from the study: Clones that contracted from day 15 to 85 had balanced CD4/CD8; later expanders were CD4+ biased. Some SARS-CoV-2-responding clones were already detected in memory before infection. The main location of contracting CD4+ clones was CM and EM, and that of contracting CD8+ clones was EMRA. Still unconfirmed is whether the second-wave clones peaking on day 37 recognized SARS-CoV-2.

This rearrangement joins TRBV6-5 to TRBJ1-2; no definite D call. Sequencing was performed on PBMCs or a T cell subset sorted from them (not recorded which). This clonotype was obtained from an adult woman who had mild COVID-19 (a few samples of this study predate the infection). Cell type and time point are not known. CDR3 loop: CASRTSEYGYTF. CDR3 nucleotides: TGTGCCAGCAGGACTTCAGAGTATGGCTACACCTTC.